This T cell receptor (beta chain) came from a study of shared clonotypes between healthy human individuals. Clones were sequenced by immunoSEQ multiplex PCR, and TCRdb holds only the in-frame ones, with some missing. The sample has about 330,000 clones, about nine tenths seen once. In regard to this clone: The antigen is not known.

Germline CDR1 and CDR2: KGHSH and LQKENI. This CDR3 is 16 amino acids long. V lost 6 bases and J lost 2; bases outside the gene matches: 10. Points from the study as a whole: With few donors, the genetic and exposure-history diversity represented was limited.

The receptor was isolated from a young man in good health. The gene calls are TRBV18 and TRBJ2-3, with TRBD2 identical over 8 bases. The sample consisted of memory CD8+ T cells sorted from blood. The subset was: CD45RO+ cells pooled with CCR7-negative TemRA cells. The CDR3 region is CASSIKAGEITDTQYF. The CDR3 coding sequence is TGTGCCAGCTCGATAAAAGCGGGAGAGATCACAGATACGCAGTATTTT.